This entry lists 17 T cell receptor beta chains sequenced from one sample in a study of blood T cell repertoires in COVID-19. The assay was immunoSEQ multiplex PCR, and TCRdb's table has in-frame clones only and misses some. The sample records tens of thousands of clones, roughly 80% being singletons. Input material: peripheral blood. The receptor set was obtained from a woman older than 75 with acute or convalescent COVID-19.

CDR3 sequence: CASGSGRNIQYF. The CDR3 coding sequence is TGCGCCAGCGGGAGCGGGAGAAACATTCAGTACTTC. The gene calls are TRBV10-1 and TRBJ2-4; TRBD2 matches 8 bases. Per germline, CDR1 WNHNN and CDR2 SYGVQD (reference sequence). This CDR3 has 12 residues. The V segment lost 8 bases and the J segment 6 bases; nucleotides outside the gene matches: 3.

The V call is TRBV30, the J call TRBJ1-5; TRBD1 might be the D (5 bases). Trimming shortened V by 0 bases and J by 6 bases, and 12 bases separated the two germline ends. CDR1 and CDR2 from the germline V gene are GTSNPN and SVGIG (reference sequence). This CDR3 is 14 amino acids long. The CDR3 loop reads CAWSVLGGAQPQHF. For the CDR3, the DNA is TGTGCCTGGAGTGTACTGGGGGGTGCTCAGCCCCAGCATTTT. Full variable domain (rest looked up from reference TRBV30 and TRBJ1-5): SQTIHQWPATLVQPVGSPLSLECTVEGTSNPNLYWYRQAAGRGLQLLFYSVGIGQISSEVPQNLSASRPQDRQFILSSKKLLLSDSGFYLCAWSVLGGAQPQHFGDGTRLSIL.

The chain carries TRBV9 and TRBJ2-1; tentatively, D is TRBD2 (6 bases). The CDR3 is 13 residues long. CDR1 is SGDLS, CDR2 YYNGEE, per germline. Trimming left V 2 bases short and J 4 bases short, with 7 bases between. CDR3 sequence: CASSVGTYNEQFF. The CDR3 DNA is TGTGCCAGCAGCGTCGGGACTTACAATGAGCAGTTCTTC.

The chain employs TRBV19 and TRBJ2-1; 11 nucleotides agree with TRBD2. V was clipped by 4 bases and J by 12 bases; unmatched bases: 14. Germline loops: CDR1 LNHDA, CDR2 SQIVND (reference sequence). The CDR3 length is 16 residues. The CDR3 is CASSNKGTSGSLVQFF. The CDR3 DNA reads as TGTGCCAGTAGTAATAAAGGGACTAGCGGCTCCCTGGTGCAGTTCTTC.

This clone has a handful of counts. J is TRBJ1-5 and V is TRBV2; D is ambiguous. V lost 5 bases to trimming and J lost 6 bases, with 8 bases between them. The CDR3 spans 12 residues. The germline CDR1 and CDR2 sequences are SNHLY and FYNNEI. Here the CDR3 DNA reads TGTGCCAGCAGTACACGTACTCAGCCCCAGCATTTT. Amino acids: CASSTRTQPQHF.

This chain links TRBV5-3 with TRBJ1-4; maybe TRBD1 (5 bases). TRBV5-3 is reported as an ORF; its role is uncertain. The V end was cut by 0 bases, the J end by 5 bases, with 17 bases between. The CDR3 runs to 17 residues. In DNA, the CDR3 is TGTGCCAGAAGCTTGGAGGGCAGGGTGGTTGAGAATGAAAAACTGTTTTTT. Its protein is CARSLEGRVVENEKLFF.

CDR3 DNA: TGTGCCAGCAGCCGCCGAACTAGCGGGCATAGCACAGATACGCAGTATTTT. This sequence encodes CASSRRTSGHSTDTQYF. The chain carries TRBV11-2 and TRBJ2-3; 9 nucleotides line up with TRBD2. The CDR3 covers 17 residues. V shed 5 bases and J 0 bases; nucleotides not matched to a gene: 9. Germline CDR1 SGHAT, CDR2 FQNNGV.

This clone was seen a few times. This specimen includes other DNA sequences encoding the same CDR3. This sequence joins TRBV5-1 and TRBJ2-7, with 8 bases fitting TRBD1. Germline V lookup: CDR1 SGHRS, CDR2 YFSETQ. This CDR3 is built from 15 residues. The trim removed 0 bases at V and 1 base at J, leaving 3 bases unmatched. The CDR3 region has the DNA TGCGCCAGCAGCTTGGCCGGGACAGGATCCTACGAGCAGTACTTC. Residues: CASSLAGTGSYEQYF.

The V call is TRBV6-1, the J call TRBJ1-1; 8 bases agree with TRBD1. Trimming removed 2 bases from V and 1 base from J; junction bases left unmatched: 6. This CDR3 comprises 16 residues. The germline CDR1 and CDR2 sequences are MNHNS and SASEGT. This CDR3 reads CASSERQGARNTEAFF. In nucleotides, the CDR3 is TGTGCCAGCAGTGAACGGCAGGGGGCGCGGAACACTGAAGCTTTCTTT.

The rearrangement joins TRBV6-6 to TRBJ1-2; no clear D gene. Between the trimmed V and J ends, which lost 6 bases and 6 bases, there was a span of 20 bases. CDR1 and CDR2 (germline): MNHNY, SVGAGI (reference sequence). The CDR3 sequence is 15 residues long. The chain's CDR3 is CASSNHPFEEDGYTF. Written as DNA, the CDR3 is TGTGCCAGCAGCAACCACCCTTTCGAGGAGGATGGCTACACCTTC.

The chain couples TRBV29-1 to TRBJ1-2; D not resolved. This CDR3 region has 13 residues. Between the trimmed V and J ends, which lost 6 bases and 4 bases, there was a span of 15 bases. CDR1 SQVTM and CDR2 ANQGSEA come from the germline V gene. In DNA form, the CDR3 reads TGCAGCGTCCTAGCGGGTCTTGGCTATGGCTACACCTTC. It yields the protein CSVLAGLGYGYTF.

This chain connects TRBV5-1 to TRBJ2-3, with a weak D call TRBD2 (6 bases). V gave up 3 bases and J gave up 1 base, with 21 bases separating them. This CDR3 is 18 amino acids long. Germline lookup yields CDR1 SGHRS and CDR2 YFSETQ. CDR3 in amino acids: CASSYGPGGAHRTDTQYF. CDR3 coding DNA: TGCGCCAGCAGCTATGGGCCCGGCGGGGCCCATCGCACAGATACGCAGTATTTT. The whole variable domain, filled in from reference TRBV5-1 and TRBJ2-3, reads KAGVTQTPRYLIKTRGQQVTLSCSPISGHRSVSWYQQTPGQGLQFLFEYFSETQRNKGNFPGRFSGRQFSNSRSEMNVSTLELGDSALYLCASSYGPGGAHRTDTQYFGPGTRLTVL.

The chain recombines TRBV19 with TRBJ1-1; D is perhaps TRBD1 (6 bases). The CDR3 length is 13 residues. Per germline, CDR1 LNHDA and CDR2 SQIVND (reference sequence). V was cut by 3 bases and J by 10 bases, with 15 bases left in between. As DNA, the CDR3 is TGTGCCAGTAGTATCGCGGGGGCTGGGGGAGCTTTCTTT. As protein: CASSIAGAGGAFF.

For the CDR3, the DNA is TGTGCCAGCAGCGACAGGTCGGGGGGCGCCGGGGAGCTGTTTTTT. This sequence encodes CASSDRSGGAGELFF. The rearrangement joins TRBV28 to TRBJ2-2; tentatively, D is TRBD2 (7 bases). V lost 6 bases to trimming and J lost 6 bases, with 17 bases between them. Germline V gene sequence: CDR1 MDHEN, CDR2 SYDVKM. The CDR3 loop spans 15 amino acids.

The chain is built from TRBV5-1 and TRBJ1-2; 9 bases line up with TRBD1. The CDR3 runs 15 residues. The V and J ends lost 3 bases and 4 bases, in that order; junction bases with no gene match: 7. CDR1 and CDR2 from the germline V gene are SGHRS and YFSETQ. As DNA, the CDR3 is TGCGCCAGCAGCTATACAGGGGGCCAGAGCTATGGCTACACCTTC. Its translation is CASSYTGGQSYGYTF.

This chain links TRBV6-1 with TRBJ2-1; TRBD2 aligns across 10 bases. Per the germline V gene, CDR1 is MNHNS and CDR2 is SASEGT. V dropped 2 bases and J dropped 0; count of bases not matched to a gene: 10. The CDR3 has 19 amino acids. CDR3 region: CASSENGLAEWSSYNEQFF. The DNA of the CDR3 is TGTGCCAGCAGTGAAAACGGACTAGCGGAGTGGAGCTCCTACAATGAGCAGTTCTTC.

V is TRBV18 and J is TRBJ2-5, with 7 nucleotides matching TRBD1. V was pared by 3 bases and J by 0 bases, with 4 bases of the junction left unmatched. The CDR3 has 15 residues. Germline V gene data show CDR1 as KGHSH and CDR2 as LQKENI. The DNA of the CDR3 is TGTGCCAGCTCACCTACCACAGGGGACCAAGAGACCCAGTACTTC. Translating it yields CASSPTTGDQETQYF.